This section outlines one T cell receptor (beta chain) sequence together with its context. Its antigen is as yet unknown. This record belongs to a study of shared clonotypes between healthy human individuals. Study-wide results and limits: Lower generation probabilities were found for non-shared clonotypes than for those shared by all four donors.

Per the study methods: As immunoSEQ supplied junction-only sequences (without quality scores), filtering differed. Some clones are missing from TCRdb's copy, which holds only in-frame ones; the method was immunoSEQ multiplex PCR. V, J and clone size derive from that table, while D and trimming were established from the DNA sequence. The repertoire holds about 2 million clones, with 85% to 95% as singletons. This CDR3 has 14 amino acids. The germline V gene encodes CDR1 SQVTM and CDR2 ANQGSEA. The V gene end was trimmed by 5 bases and the J gene end by 4 bases; junction bases not matched to a gene: 5.

The clonotype was recovered from a man between 18 and 35 years old in good health. Sequencing used naive CD4+ T cells sorted from blood. Subset denoted: CD45RA+ positively selected. The chain recombines TRBV29-1 with TRBJ2-5; 12 bases line up with TRBD2. The CDR3 DNA reads as TGCAGCGTTCGGCCGGGACTAGCGGGAGAGACCCAGTACTTC. It specifies CSVRPGLAGETQYF.